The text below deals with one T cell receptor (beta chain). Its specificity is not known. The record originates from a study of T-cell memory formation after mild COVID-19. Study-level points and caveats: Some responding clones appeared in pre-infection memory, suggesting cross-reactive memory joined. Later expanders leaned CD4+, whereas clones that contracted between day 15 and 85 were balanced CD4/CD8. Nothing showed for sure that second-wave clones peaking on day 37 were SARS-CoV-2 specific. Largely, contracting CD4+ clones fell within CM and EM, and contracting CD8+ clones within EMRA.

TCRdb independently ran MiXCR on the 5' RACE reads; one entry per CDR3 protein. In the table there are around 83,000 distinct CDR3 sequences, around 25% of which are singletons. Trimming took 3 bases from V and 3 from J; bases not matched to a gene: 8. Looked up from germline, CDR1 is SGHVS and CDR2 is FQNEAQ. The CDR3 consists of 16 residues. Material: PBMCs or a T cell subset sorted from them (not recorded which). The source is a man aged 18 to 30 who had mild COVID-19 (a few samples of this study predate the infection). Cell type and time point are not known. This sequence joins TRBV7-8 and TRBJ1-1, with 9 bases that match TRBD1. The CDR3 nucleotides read TGTGCCAGCAGCTTGGGACAGGGACCTTTCGACACTGAAGCTTTCTTT. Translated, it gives CASSLGQGPFDTEAFF. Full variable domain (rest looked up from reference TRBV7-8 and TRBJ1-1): GAGVSQSPRYKVAKRGQDVALRCDPISGHVSLFWYQQALGQGPEFLTYFQNEAQLDKSGLPSDRFFAERPEGSVSTLKIQRTQQEDSAVYLCASSLGQGPFDTEAFFGQGTRLTVV.